This TCR beta chain is from a study of shared clonotypes between healthy human individuals. Study-level results: Some naive CD4 clonotypes, 5% to 5.5%, turned up in common across four donors.

V lost 2 bases and J 8 bases, leaving 18 bases between the germline ends. Germline values: CDR1 MNHEY, CDR2 SVGAGI. CDR3 length equals 15 residues. Concerning this clone: No antigen is known for it.

The repertoire was sequenced with immunoSEQ multiplex PCR; TCRdb's copy has only in-frame clones and lacks some. The table shows some 690,000 clones, with less than 95% occurring only once. The receptor comes from a man aged 18 to 30 in good health. Some clones in this sample may be carry-over from other donors' samples. Sequencing used memory CD8+ T cells from PBMCs. The subset here: CD45RO+ cells pooled with CCR7-negative TemRA cells. V gene TRBV6-5 combines with J gene TRBJ1-2, with D hard to call. As DNA, the CDR3 is TGTGCCAGCAGTTACCAGGCCAGTCCGTCGAGAGGCTACACCTTC. Residues: CASSYQASPSRGYTF.